This TCR beta chain was retrieved from a study of T cells in Graves' hyperthyroidism and ophthalmopathy. What was amplified from RNA transcripts were TCR beta CDR3 regions. A first-round RT-PCR of the TCR CDR3 used the HTBI primer set. TCRdb used MiXCR to reprocess the multiplex PCR reads, holding one entry per CDR3 protein. The sample lists 530,000 or so distinct CDR3 sequences, 17% seen once, with 15% to 20% in the top ten. This clonotype showed up many times. Among ophthalmopathy patients, the Clinical Activity Score reached at least 3, the NOSPECS grade reached at least 4, and duration remained under 3 months. PBMCs came from 9 to 10 ml fresh peripheral blood. The CDR3 is 18 residues long. Germline-derived CDR1 and CDR2 are SGHTA and FQGTGA. Trimming removed 1 base from V and 1 base from J; junction bases left unmatched: 5.

The receptor comes from a woman younger than 35 with Graves' ophthalmopathy. The specimen was blood. This chain connects TRBV7-3 to TRBJ2-3; 13 positions agree with TRBD2. The CDR3 region is CASSLRGLAGAGTDTQYF. The CDR3 coding sequence is TGTGCCAGCAGCTTAAGAGGACTAGCGGGAGCGGGCACAGATACGCAGTATTTT. Full variable domain (outside the CDR3, taken from reference TRBV7-3 and TRBJ2-3): GAGVSQTPSNKVTEKGKYVELRCDPISGHTALYWYRQSLGQGPEFLIYFQGTGAADDSGLPNDRFFAVRPEGSVSTLKIQRTERGDSAVYLCASSLRGLAGAGTDTQYFGPGTRLTVL.